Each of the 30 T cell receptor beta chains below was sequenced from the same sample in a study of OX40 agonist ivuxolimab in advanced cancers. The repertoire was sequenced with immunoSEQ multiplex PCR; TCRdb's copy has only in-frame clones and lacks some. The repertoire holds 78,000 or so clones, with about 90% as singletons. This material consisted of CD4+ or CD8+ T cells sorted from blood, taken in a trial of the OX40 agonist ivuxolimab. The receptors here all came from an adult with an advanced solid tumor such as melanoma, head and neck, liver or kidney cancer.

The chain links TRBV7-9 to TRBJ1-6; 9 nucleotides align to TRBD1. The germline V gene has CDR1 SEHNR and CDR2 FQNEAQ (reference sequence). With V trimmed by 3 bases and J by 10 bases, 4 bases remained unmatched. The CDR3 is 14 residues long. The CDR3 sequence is CASSFGTGNSPLHF. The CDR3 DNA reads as TGTGCCAGCAGCTTCGGGACAGGGAACTCACCCCTCCACTTT.

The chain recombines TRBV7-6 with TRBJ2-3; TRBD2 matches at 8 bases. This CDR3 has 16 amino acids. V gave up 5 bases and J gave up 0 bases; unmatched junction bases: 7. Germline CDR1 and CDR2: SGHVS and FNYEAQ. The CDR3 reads CASSRFGRASTDTQYF. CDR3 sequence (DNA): TGTGCCAGCAGCCGGTTCGGGAGGGCTAGCACAGATACGCAGTATTTT.

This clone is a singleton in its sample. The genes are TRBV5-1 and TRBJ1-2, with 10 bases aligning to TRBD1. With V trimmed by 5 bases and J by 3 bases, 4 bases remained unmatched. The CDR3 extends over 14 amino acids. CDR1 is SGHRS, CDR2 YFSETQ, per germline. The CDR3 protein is CASRGTGEHYGYTF. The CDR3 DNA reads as TGCGCCAGCAGGGGGACAGGGGAGCACTATGGCTACACCTTC. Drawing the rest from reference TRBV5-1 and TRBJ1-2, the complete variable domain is KAGVTQTPRYLIKTRGQQVTLSCSPISGHRSVSWYQQTPGQGLQFLFEYFSETQRNKGNFPGRFSGRQFSNSRSEMNVSTLELGDSALYLCASRGTGEHYGYTFGSGTRLTVV.

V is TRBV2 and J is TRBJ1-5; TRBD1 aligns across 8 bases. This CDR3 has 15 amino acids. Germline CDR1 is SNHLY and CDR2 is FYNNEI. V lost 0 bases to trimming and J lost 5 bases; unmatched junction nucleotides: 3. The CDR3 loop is CASSEATTGDQPQHF. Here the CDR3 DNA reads TGTGCCAGCAGTGAAGCCACGACAGGGGATCAGCCCCAGCATTTT.

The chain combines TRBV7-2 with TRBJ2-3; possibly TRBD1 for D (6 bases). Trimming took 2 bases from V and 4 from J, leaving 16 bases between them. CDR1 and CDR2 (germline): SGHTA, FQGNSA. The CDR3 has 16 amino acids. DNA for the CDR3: TGTGCCAGCAGCTTACGAGGGGGTCAATTGCCAGATACGCAGTATTTT. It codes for CASSLRGGQLPDTQYF.

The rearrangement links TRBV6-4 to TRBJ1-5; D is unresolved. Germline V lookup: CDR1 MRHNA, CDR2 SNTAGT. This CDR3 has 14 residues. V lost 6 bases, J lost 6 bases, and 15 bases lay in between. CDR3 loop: CASSGEGFSQPQHF. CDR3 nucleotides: TGTGCCAGCAGCGGAGAGGGTTTTAGTCAGCCCCAGCATTTT.

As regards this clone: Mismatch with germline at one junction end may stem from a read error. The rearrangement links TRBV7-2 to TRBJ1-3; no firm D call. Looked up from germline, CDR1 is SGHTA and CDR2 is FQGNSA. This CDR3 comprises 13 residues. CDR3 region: CASSLAVGYTIYF. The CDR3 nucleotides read TGTGCCAGCAGCTTAGCAGTTGGATACACCATATATTTT.

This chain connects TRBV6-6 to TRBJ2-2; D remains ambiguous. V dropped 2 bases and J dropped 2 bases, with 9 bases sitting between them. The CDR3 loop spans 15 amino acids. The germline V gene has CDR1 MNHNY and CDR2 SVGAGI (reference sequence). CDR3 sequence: CASSYPPGNTGELFF. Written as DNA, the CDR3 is TGTGCCAGCAGTTACCCCCCCGGTAACACCGGGGAGCTGTTTTTT.

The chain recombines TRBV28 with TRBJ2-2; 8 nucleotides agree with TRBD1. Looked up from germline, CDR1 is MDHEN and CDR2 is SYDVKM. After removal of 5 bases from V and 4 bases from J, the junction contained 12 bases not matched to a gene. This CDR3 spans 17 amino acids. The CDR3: CASSPYLDRASTGELFF. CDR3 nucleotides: TGTGCCAGCAGTCCTTACCTGGACAGGGCCAGCACCGGGGAGCTGTTTTTT.

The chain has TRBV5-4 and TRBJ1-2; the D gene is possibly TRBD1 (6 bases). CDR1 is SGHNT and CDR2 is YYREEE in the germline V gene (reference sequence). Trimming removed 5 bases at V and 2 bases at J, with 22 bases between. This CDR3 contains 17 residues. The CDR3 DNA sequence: TGTGCCAGCAGACCCCCTCGGGGGCGGGAAGAAAACTATGGCTACACCTTC. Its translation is CASRPPRGREENYGYTF.

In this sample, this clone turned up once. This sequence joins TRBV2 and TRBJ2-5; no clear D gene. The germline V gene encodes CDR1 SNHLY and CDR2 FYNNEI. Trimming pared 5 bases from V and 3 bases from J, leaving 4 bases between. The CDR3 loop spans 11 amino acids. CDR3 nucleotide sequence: TGTGCCAGCAGTTCTAAAGAGACCCAGTACTTC. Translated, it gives CASSSKETQYF.

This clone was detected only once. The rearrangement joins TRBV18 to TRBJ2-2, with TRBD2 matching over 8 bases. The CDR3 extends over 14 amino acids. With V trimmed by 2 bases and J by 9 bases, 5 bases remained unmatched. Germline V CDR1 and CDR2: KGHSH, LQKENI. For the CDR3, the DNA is TGTGCCAGCTCACCAACCGGGGGGGACCGGGAGCTGTTTTTT. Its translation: CASSPTGGDRELFF.

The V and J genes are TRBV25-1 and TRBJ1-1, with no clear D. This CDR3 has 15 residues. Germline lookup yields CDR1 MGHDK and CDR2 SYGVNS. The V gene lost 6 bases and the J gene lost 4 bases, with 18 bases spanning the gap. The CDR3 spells CASRDSRVRGTEAFF. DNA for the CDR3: TGTGCCAGCAGGGACTCAAGGGTTCGGGGCACTGAAGCTTTCTTT.

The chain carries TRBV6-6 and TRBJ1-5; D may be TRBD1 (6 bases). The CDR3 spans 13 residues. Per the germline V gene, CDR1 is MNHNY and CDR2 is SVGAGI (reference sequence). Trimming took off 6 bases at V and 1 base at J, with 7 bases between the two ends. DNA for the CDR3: TGTGCCAGCAGGCAGGGGAGCAATCAGCCCCAGCATTTT. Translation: CASRQGSNQPQHF.

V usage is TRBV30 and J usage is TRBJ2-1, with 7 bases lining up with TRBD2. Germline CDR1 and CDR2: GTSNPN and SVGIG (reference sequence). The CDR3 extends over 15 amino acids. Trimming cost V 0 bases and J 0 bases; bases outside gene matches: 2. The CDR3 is CAWSVWGGSYNEQFF. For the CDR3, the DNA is TGTGCCTGGAGTGTATGGGGGGGCTCCTACAATGAGCAGTTCTTC.

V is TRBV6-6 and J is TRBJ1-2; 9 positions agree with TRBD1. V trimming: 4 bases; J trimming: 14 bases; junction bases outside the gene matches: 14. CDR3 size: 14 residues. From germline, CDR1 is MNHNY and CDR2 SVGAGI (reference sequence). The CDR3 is CASSFGLGQGRHTF. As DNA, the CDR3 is TGTGCCAGCAGTTTCGGCCTAGGACAGGGGAGACATACCTTC.

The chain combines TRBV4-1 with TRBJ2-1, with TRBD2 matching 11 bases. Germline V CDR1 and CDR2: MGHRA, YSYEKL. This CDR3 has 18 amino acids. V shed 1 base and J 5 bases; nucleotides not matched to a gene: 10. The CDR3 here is CASSQGLASGGKNNEQFF. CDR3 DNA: TGCGCCAGCAGCCAAGGGTTGGCTAGCGGGGGGAAAAACAATGAGCAGTTCTTC.

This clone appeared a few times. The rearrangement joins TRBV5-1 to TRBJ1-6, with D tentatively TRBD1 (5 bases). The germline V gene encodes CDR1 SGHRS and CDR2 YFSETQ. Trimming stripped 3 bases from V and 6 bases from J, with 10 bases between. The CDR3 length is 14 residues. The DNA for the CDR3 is TGCGCCAGCAGCTGGGGGGACCCTAATTCACCCCTCCACTTT. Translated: CASSWGDPNSPLHF.

CDR3 nucleotide sequence: TGTGCCAGCAGTTTAGTGCGGCAAGGGACGGCTTTCTTT. Translated, it gives CASSLVRQGTAFF. The gene calls are TRBV28 and TRBJ1-1; D is perhaps TRBD1 (5 bases). The V end was cut by 2 bases, the J end by 11 bases, with 15 bases between. The CDR3 length is 13 residues. Germline values: CDR1 MDHEN, CDR2 SYDVKM.

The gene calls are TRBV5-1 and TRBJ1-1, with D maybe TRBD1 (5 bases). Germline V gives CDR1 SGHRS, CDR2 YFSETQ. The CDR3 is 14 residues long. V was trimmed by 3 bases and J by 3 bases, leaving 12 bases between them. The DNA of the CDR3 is TGCGCCAGCAGCTCCGAAGGGGACTACACTGAAGCTTTCTTT. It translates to CASSSEGDYTEAFF.

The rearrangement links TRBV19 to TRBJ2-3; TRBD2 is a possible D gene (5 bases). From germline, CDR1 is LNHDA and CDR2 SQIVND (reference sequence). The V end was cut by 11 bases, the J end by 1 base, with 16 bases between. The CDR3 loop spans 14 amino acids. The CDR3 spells CASREGGGTDTQYF. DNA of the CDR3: TGTGCCTCACGCGAGGGTGGCGGCACAGATACGCAGTATTTT.

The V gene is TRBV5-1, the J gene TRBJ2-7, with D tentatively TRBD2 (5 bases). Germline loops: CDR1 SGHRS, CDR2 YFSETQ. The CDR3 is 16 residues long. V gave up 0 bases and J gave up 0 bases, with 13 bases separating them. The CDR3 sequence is CASSLGGTGISYEQYF. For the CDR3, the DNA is TGCGCCAGCAGCTTGGGGGGTACCGGGATCTCCTACGAGCAGTACTTC.

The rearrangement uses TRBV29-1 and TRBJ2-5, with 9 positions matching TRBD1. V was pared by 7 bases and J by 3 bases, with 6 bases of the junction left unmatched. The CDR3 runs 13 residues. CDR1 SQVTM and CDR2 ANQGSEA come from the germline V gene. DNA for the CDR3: TGCAGCGCTGTACGGACAGGGGAAGAGACCCAGTACTTC. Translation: CSAVRTGEETQYF.

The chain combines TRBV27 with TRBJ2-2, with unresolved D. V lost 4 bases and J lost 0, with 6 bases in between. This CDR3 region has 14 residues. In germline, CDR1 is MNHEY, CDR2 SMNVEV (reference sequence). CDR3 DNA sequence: TGTGCCAGCAGTTGGGTTACGAACACCGGGGAGCTGTTTTTT. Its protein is CASSWVTNTGELFF.

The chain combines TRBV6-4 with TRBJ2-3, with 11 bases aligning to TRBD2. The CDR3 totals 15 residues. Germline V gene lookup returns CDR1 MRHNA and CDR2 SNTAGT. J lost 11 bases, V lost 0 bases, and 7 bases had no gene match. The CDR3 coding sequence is TGTGCCAGCAGTGACTCCCCCCTAGCGGGGGGTCTGCAGTATTTT. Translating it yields CASSDSPLAGGLQYF.

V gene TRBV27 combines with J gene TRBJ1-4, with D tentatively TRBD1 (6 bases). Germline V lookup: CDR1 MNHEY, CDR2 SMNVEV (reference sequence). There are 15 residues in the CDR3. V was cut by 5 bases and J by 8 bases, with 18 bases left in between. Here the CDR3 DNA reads TGTGCCAGCAGTATCCAGGGGCTTAGGGGGGAAAAACTGTTTTTT. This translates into CASSIQGLRGEKLFF.

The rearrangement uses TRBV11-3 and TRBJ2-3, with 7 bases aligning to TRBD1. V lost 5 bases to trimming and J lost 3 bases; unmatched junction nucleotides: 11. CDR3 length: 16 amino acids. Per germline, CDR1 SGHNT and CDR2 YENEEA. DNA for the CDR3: TGTGCCAGCAGCCAAGGGGGTGGCAGGGGGACAGATACGCAGTATTTT. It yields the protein CASSQGGGRGTDTQYF.

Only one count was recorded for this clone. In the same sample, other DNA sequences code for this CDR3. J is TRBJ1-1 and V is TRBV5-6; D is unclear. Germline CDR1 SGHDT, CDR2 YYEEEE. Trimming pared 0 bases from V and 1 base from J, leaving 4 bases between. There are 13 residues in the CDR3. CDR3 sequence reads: CASSLGPNTEAFF. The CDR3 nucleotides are TGTGCCAGCAGCTTGGGACCGAACACTGAAGCTTTCTTT.

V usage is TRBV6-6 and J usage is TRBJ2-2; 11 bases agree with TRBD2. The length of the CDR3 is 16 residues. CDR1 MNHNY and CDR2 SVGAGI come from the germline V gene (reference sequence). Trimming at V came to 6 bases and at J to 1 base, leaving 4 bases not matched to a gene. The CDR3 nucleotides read TGTGCCAGCAGCCAGCTAGCGGGAGGGAACACCGGGGAGCTGTTTTTT. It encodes CASSQLAGGNTGELFF.

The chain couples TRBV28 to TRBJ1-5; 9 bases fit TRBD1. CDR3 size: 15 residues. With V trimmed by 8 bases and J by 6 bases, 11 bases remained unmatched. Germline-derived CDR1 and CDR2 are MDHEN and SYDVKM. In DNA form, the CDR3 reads TGTGCCAGCGCTACGCCTCCGGGACAGGGTCAGCCCCAGCATTTT. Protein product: CASATPPGQGQPQHF.